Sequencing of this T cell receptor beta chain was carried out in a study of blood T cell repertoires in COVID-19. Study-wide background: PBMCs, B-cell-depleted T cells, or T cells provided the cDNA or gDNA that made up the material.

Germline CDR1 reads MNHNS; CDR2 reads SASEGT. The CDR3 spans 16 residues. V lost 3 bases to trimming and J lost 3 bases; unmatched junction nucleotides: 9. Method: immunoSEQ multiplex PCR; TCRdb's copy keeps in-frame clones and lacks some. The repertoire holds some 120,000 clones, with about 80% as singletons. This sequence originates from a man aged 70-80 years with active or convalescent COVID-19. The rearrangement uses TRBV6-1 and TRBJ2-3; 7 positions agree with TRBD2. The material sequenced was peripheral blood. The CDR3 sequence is CASSELAGVGTDTQYF. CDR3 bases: TGTGCCAGCAGTGAGTTGGCGGGGGTCGGAACAGATACGCAGTATTTT.